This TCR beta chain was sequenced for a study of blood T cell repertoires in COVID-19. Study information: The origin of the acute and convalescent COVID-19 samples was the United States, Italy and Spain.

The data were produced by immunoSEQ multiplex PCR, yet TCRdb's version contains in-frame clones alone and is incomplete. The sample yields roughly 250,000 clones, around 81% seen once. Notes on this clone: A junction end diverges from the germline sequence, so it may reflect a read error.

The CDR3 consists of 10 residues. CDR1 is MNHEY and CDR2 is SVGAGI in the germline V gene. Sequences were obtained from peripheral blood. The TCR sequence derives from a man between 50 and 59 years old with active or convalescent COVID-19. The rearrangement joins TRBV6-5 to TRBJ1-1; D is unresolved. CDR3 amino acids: CASRNSEAFF. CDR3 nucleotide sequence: TGTGCCAGCAGAAACAGTGAAGCTTTCTTT.